The rows below give T cell receptor beta chains drawn from one sample of a study of T cell responses to AZD1222 COVID-19 vaccine. Clones were read by immunoSEQ multiplex PCR, and TCRdb kept only the in-frame ones, dropping some. In the table there are roughly 130,000 clones, approximately 90% of which are singletons. The sample here was peripheral blood, taken on day 0 of AZD1222 vaccination. All receptors come from an adult in good health. Each CDR3 is given with its conserved first and last residue. Fields, in order: clone size, J gene, V gene, D gene, CDR3 DNA, CDR3 protein. D genes are given only for firm matches. Clone size is given for some rows only: seen once, a few or many times, or a class if the clone is expanded.

NA	TRBJ2-5	TRBV5-1	NA	TGCGCCAGCAGCTTGGCCGGGGGAGAAGAGACCCAGTACTTC	CASSLAGGEETQYF
NA	TRBJ1-5	TRBV27	TRBD1	TGTGCCAGCAGTTCAAACAGGGGTAGTCGCAATCAGCCCCAGCATTTT	CASSSNRGSRNQPQHF
NA	TRBJ2-1	TRBV2	NA	TGTGCCAGCAGGGCCGGTGAGCAGTTCTTC	CASRAGEQFF
NA	TRBJ2-1	TRBV6-1	NA	TGTGCCAGCAGTGAACAGGGATACAATGAGCAGTTCTTC	CASSEQGYNEQFF
NA	TRBJ2-7	TRBV3-1/TRBV3-2	NA	TGTGCCAGCAGCCAAGGGGAAGGGAACTACGAGCAGTACTTC	CASSQGEGNYEQYF
NA	TRBJ2-3	TRBV7-3	NA	TGTGCCAGCAGCTCCATCGGGGGCACTACTAGCACAGATACGCAGTATTTT	CASSSIGGTTSTDTQYF
NA	TRBJ1-5	TRBV11-3	NA	TGTGCTGCCCCCGGATGGGTTAGCAATCAGCCCCAGCATTTT	CAAPGWVSNQPQHF
NA	TRBJ2-5	TRBV7-8	NA	TGTGCCAGCAGTCAGGGACGCCTTCGCAGGGAGACCCAGTACTTC	CASSQGRLRRETQYF
NA	TRBJ1-5	TRBV11-2	NA	TGTGCCAGCAGCTTAAGGAGTAATCAGCCCCAGCATTTT	CASSLRSNQPQHF
NA	TRBJ1-5	TRBV6-5	TRBD1	TGTGCCAGCAGAAGGGGGCCGGATCAGCCCCAGCATTTT	CASRRGPDQPQHF
NA	TRBJ1-1	TRBV27	NA	TGTGCCAGCAGCGGGGGAGTGATGAACACTGAAGCTTTCTTT	CASSGGVMNTEAFF
NA	TRBJ2-1	TRBV5-1	NA	TGCGCCAGCAGCCCGGCCCAGGTATACAATGAGCAGTTCTTC	CASSPAQVYNEQFF
NA	TRBJ1-6	TRBV28	TRBD1	TGTGCCAGCAGTCCCAGGACAGGTGCTAATTCACCCCTCCACTTT	CASSPRTGANSPLHF
NA	TRBJ1-6	TRBV7-2	TRBD1	TGTGCCAGCAGCCGGGGACAGGGTACCTCACCCCTCCACTTT	CASSRGQGTSPLHF
once	TRBJ1-1	TRBV7-9	NA	TGTGCCAGCAACCGAGACCAGGCTGAAGCTTTCTTT	CASNRDQAEAFF
NA	TRBJ2-1	TRBV19	TRBD2	TGTGCCAGTAGTTCCTTTAGCGGGAGGGGGTCCTACAATGAGCAGTTCTTC	CASSSFSGRGSYNEQFF